This TCR beta chain came from a study of blood T cell repertoires in COVID-19. The overall study: The study drew acute and convalescent COVID-19 samples from the United States, Italy and Spain. T cells, B-cell-depleted T cells, or PBMCs supplied cDNA or gDNA.

Germline V gene lookup returns CDR1 SGHVS and CDR2 FNYEAQ. This CDR3 comprises 18 residues. The J segment lost 5 bases and the V segment lost 3 bases, leaving 14 bases of the junction unmatched. How the authors handled the data: Reference gene primer amplification yielded estimated nucleated cell counts. The assay was immunoSEQ multiplex PCR, and TCRdb's table has in-frame clones only and misses some. That table is the source of V, J and clone size, and D and trimming were worked out from the DNA. The sample has more than 60,000 clones; approximately 92% are singletons. This TCR was sampled from a human donor in a cohort sampled during active COVID-19. The chain employs TRBV7-6 and TRBJ2-5, with 11 bases identical to TRBD1. Sequencing was done on a sample of peripheral blood. DNA for the CDR3: TGTGCCAGCAGCTTTCGTCTTATGGACAGGGGGCACTGGGAGACCCAGTACTTC. It translates to CASSFRLMDRGHWETQYF.